These T cell receptor beta chains were read from a single sample in a study of shared clonotypes between healthy human individuals. The table came from immunoSEQ multiplex PCR; TCRdb's copy has only in-frame clones and leaves some out. The data contain 1,100,000 or so clones, around 78% of them singletons. Sequencing input: memory CD4+ T cells from PBMCs. The receptor set was obtained from a man between 18 and 29 years old in good health. Some clones in this sample may be carry-over from other donors' samples. CDR3s include the opening cysteine and the closing phenylalanine or tryptophan. A D gene is named only where the DNA matches it firmly. Only some rows state a clone size, as once, few, many or a class for expanded clones.

d_call,clone_size,j_call,cdr3_length,v_call,cdr3_nt,cdr3_aa
NA,NA,TRBJ1-1,17,TRBV28,TGTGCCAGCAGTTCCGTTTTCAGGGGAAACCCCAACACTGAAGCTTTCTTT,CASSSVFRGNPNTEAFF
NA,NA,TRBJ1-5,13,TRBV5-1,TGCGCCAGCAGGTGGGCCCCCAATCAGCCCCAGCATTTT,CASRWAPNQPQHF
TRBD2,NA,TRBJ2-1,15,TRBV15,TGTGCCACCATAGACGAACTAGCGGGAGGCAATGAGCAGTTCTTC,CATIDELAGGNEQFF
NA,NA,TRBJ2-5,15,TRBV19,TGTGCCAGTAGAAGGTGGGGCGAGGTCCAAGAGACCCAGTACTTC,CASRRWGEVQETQYF
TRBD2,NA,TRBJ2-3,16,TRBV19,TGTGCCAGTAGTATTAGGTCTAGCGGGGACACAGATACGCAGTATTTT,CASSIRSSGDTDTQYF
TRBD2,NA,TRBJ2-7,14,TRBV5-1,TGCGCCAGCAGAGCTACGGGAGGACGGTACGAGCAGTACTTC,CASRATGGRYEQYF
NA,many,TRBJ1-2,14,TRBV6-5,TGTGCCAGCAGTTACGGGGGGCTTCCCTATGGCTACACCTTC,CASSYGGLPYGYTF
NA,few,TRBJ1-2,13,TRBV10-3,TGTGCCATCAGTGAGGGGGCATCTCCTGGCTACACCTTC,CAISEGASPGYTF
TRBD1,NA,TRBJ2-1,17,TRBV2,TGTGCCAGCAGTGAGGGGTTGGCCGGGACAGGGGGAAATGAGCAGTTCTTC,CASSEGLAGTGGNEQFF
NA,NA,TRBJ1-3,13,TRBV29-1,TGCAGCGTTTCGGACAGATCTGGAAACACCATATATTTT,CSVSDRSGNTIYF
NA,NA,TRBJ2-2,12,TRBV2,TGTGCCAGCAGTAGCGGCGCCGGGGAGCTGTTTTTT,CASSSGAGELFF
TRBD2,once,TRBJ2-1,15,TRBV6-6,TGTGCCAGCAGTCCGAGCGGACTAGGGTACAATGAGCAGTTCTTC,CASSPSGLGYNEQFF
NA,NA,TRBJ1-2,15,TRBV7-9,TGTGCCAGCAGCTTAAAGCAGGGGATTAACTATGGCTACACCTTC,CASSLKQGINYGYTF
NA,few,TRBJ2-6,15,TRBV5-6,TGTGCCAGCAGCCTGGGACTCTCTGGGGCCAACGTCCTGACTTTC,CASSLGLSGANVLTF
NA,NA,TRBJ1-1,11,TRBV29-1,TGCAGCGTTGAAAAGGGCACTGAAGCTTTCTTT,CSVEKGTEAFF
NA,NA,TRBJ2-2,14,TRBV7-9,TGTGCCAGCGGCAACAGGGCGGGGACCGGGGAGCTGTTTTTT,CASGNRAGTGELFF
NA,NA,TRBJ2-5,12,TRBV28,TGTGCCAGCAGACAGGGGGGGGAGACCCAGTACTTC,CASRQGGETQYF
TRBD1,NA,TRBJ2-7,14,TRBV2,TGTGCCAGCAGAGGGGCAGGGGGTCTTTACGAGCAGTACTTC,CASRGAGGLYEQYF
NA,NA,TRBJ1-5,12,TRBV6-5,TGTGCCAGCAGACAGGGCCATCAGCCCCAGCATTTT,CASRQGHQPQHF
NA,NA,TRBJ2-3,14,TRBV9,TGTGCCAGCAGCGCGGGGCAGTCCACAGATACGCAGTATTTT,CASSAGQSTDTQYF
NA,many,TRBJ2-1,15,TRBV5-1,TGCGCCAGCAGCTTGGAGGCCAACGCCTACAATGAGCAGTTCTTC,CASSLEANAYNEQFF
TRBD1,NA,TRBJ2-6,17,TRBV4-2,TGTGCCAGCAGCCAAGAAGACAGGGGAAACGGGGCCAACGTCCTGACTTTC,CASSQEDRGNGANVLTF
NA,NA,TRBJ2-3,13,TRBV29-1,TGCAGCGTTGAATTGGCGGGCACAGATACGCAGTATTTT,CSVELAGTDTQYF
NA,NA,TRBJ2-7,13,TRBV15,TGTGCCACCAGCAGAGTACTTGGCTACGAGCAGTACTTC,CATSRVLGYEQYF
NA,NA,TRBJ1-1,13,TRBV9,TGTGCCAGCAGGGCCGGGACGAACACTGAAGCTTTCTTT,CASRAGTNTEAFF
NA,NA,TRBJ2-6,15,TRBV5-4,TGTGCCAGCAGCCTGGGGGGTCCGGGGGCCAACGTCCTGACTTTC,CASSLGGPGANVLTF
TRBD1,NA,TRBJ2-7,17,TRBV7-9,TGTGCCAGCAGCCCCCCGGCCGGGACAGGGGGCACCTACGAGCAGTACTTC,CASSPPAGTGGTYEQYF
NA,once,TRBJ2-1,10,TRBV20-1,TGCAGTGCCCAGTACAATGAGCAGTTCTTC,CSAQYNEQFF
NA,NA,TRBJ1-5,14,TRBV19,TGTGCCAGCCCCACCGGGCCTAAACATCAGCCCCAGCATTTT,CASPTGPKHQPQHF
NA,NA,TRBJ2-5,16,TRBV5-1,TGCGCCAGCAGCTTGGGGGCCGGGACAAATTGGGAGACCCAGTACTTC,CASSLGAGTNWETQYF
NA,many,TRBJ1-6,16,TRBV28,TGTGCCAGCAGTCCACCCCTTCCCGGAAGTAATTCACCCCTCCACTTT,CASSPPLPGSNSPLHF
NA,NA,TRBJ2-7,11,TRBV28,TGTGCCAGCAGTTTGACTTACGAGCAGTACTTC,CASSLTYEQYF
TRBD1,NA,TRBJ2-7,15,TRBV28,TGTGCCAGCAGTTTAATTCAGGGGGCCGCCTACGAGCAGTACTTC,CASSLIQGAAYEQYF
TRBD2,NA,TRBJ2-2,16,TRBV9,TGTGCCAGCAGCGTACTAGCGGGAGGAAACACCGGGGAGCTGTTTTTT,CASSVLAGGNTGELFF
TRBD1,few,TRBJ2-1,15,TRBV5-5,TGTGCCAGCAGCTCCAGGGGGCTTCGATACAATGAGCAGTTCTTC,CASSSRGLRYNEQFF
NA,NA,TRBJ1-5,15,TRBV18,TGTGCCAGCTCACCGGCCCGAGGGAGCAATCAGCCCCAGCATTTT,CASSPARGSNQPQHF
NA,NA,TRBJ2-1,16,TRBV4-2,TGTGCCAGCAGCCAGTTAGCGGACAGCTCCTACAATGAGCAGTTCTTC,CASSQLADSSYNEQFF
NA,once,TRBJ2-7,13,TRBV18,TGTGCCAGCTCACAGGGAGGAGGCTACGAGCAGTACTTC,CASSQGGGYEQYF
NA,once,TRBJ1-1,14,TRBV28,TGTGCCAGCACATGGGGTTCGGAGAACACTGAAGCTTTCTTT,CASTWGSENTEAFF
TRBD1,NA,TRBJ2-3,15,TRBV9,TGTGCCAGCAGCGCTGGGACAGGGGTAACAGATACGCAGTATTTT,CASSAGTGVTDTQYF
NA,few,TRBJ1-2,15,TRBV7-9,TGTGCCAGCAGCTTAGGACAGGCCCCGAACTATGGCTACACCTTC,CASSLGQAPNYGYTF
TRBD1,NA,TRBJ1-3,16,TRBV18,TGTGCCAGCTCAACGATGGACAGGTTGACTGGAAACACCATATATTTT,CASSTMDRLTGNTIYF
TRBD1,once,TRBJ2-6,17,TRBV2,TGTGCCACCGCTCCGGGACAGGGAGCTTCTGGGGCCAACGTCCTGACTTTC,CATAPGQGASGANVLTF
NA,NA,TRBJ2-5,16,TRBV19,TGTGCCAGTAGTAAACGAAGGACTATAAACCAAGAGACCCAGTACTTC,CASSKRRTINQETQYF
NA,NA,TRBJ2-5,16,TRBV11-2,TGTGCCAGCAGCTACTCGTTGGGTTGGGCGCAAGAGACCCAGTACTTC,CASSYSLGWAQETQYF
NA,few,TRBJ1-1,15,TRBV18,TGTGCCAGCTCACTACATATTCAGGACAGTTGGGATGCTTTCTTT,CASSLHIQDSWDAFF
TRBD1,NA,TRBJ2-7,15,TRBV9,TGTGCCAGCAGCGCTTACGGGCAGGGGGCCTACGAGCAGTACTTC,CASSAYGQGAYEQYF
NA,NA,TRBJ2-5,13,TRBV27,TGTGCCAGCAGTTTACTCATGGAAGAGACCCAGTACTTC,CASSLLMEETQYF
TRBD1,NA,TRBJ2-5,14,TRBV30,TGTGCCTGGAATACTGGACAGGGGAAAGAGACCCAGTACTTC,CAWNTGQGKETQYF
NA,NA,TRBJ1-2,17,TRBV10-3,TGTGCCATCAGTGACTGGTCCGCCCCCATGACTAACTATGGCTACACCTTC,CAISDWSAPMTNYGYTF
NA,many,TRBJ2-5,16,TRBV6-6,TGTGCCAGCAGTTCTACGAGTAGCGGAGGGGCAGGCACCCAGTACTTC,CASSSTSSGGAGTQYF
NA,NA,TRBJ1-4,14,TRBV5-1,TGCGCCAGCAGCTTGGAACAGGTCAATGAAAAACTGTTTTTT,CASSLEQVNEKLFF
TRBD2,NA,TRBJ2-7,14,TRBV11-2,TGTGCCAGCAACCCTAGCGGGAGCCGCTACGAGCAGTACTTC,CASNPSGSRYEQYF
TRBD1,NA,TRBJ2-7,12,TRBV2,TGTGCCAGCCGACAGGGCAGCGACGAGCAGTACTTC,CASRQGSDEQYF
NA,NA,TRBJ2-7,15,TRBV5-1,TGCGCCAGCAGAGGTCGGCGGGGGCCGGGCTACGAGCAGTACTTC,CASRGRRGPGYEQYF
NA,NA,TRBJ2-3,15,TRBV7-9,TGTGCCAGCAGCCACCGTCGTGGGCCCCAGGATACGCAGTATTTT,CASSHRRGPQDTQYF
TRBD1,NA,TRBJ1-5,15,TRBV28,TGTGCCAGCAGCCTCCAACAGGGGAGCAATCAGCCCCAGCATTTT,CASSLQQGSNQPQHF
NA,few,TRBJ1-2,15,TRBV7-9,TGTGCCAGCAGCTTAGCCGGACAGCCCAACTATGGCTACACCTTC,CASSLAGQPNYGYTF